This TCR beta chain was identified during a study of T-cell memory formation after mild COVID-19. Whole-study results and caveats: Pre-infection memory showed some responding clones, and this suggested that cross-reactive memory joined.

Comments on this clonotype: Its antigen is undetermined.

Germline V lookup: CDR1 KGHDR, CDR2 SFDVKD. The CDR3 length is 13 residues. V lost 9 bases, J lost 5 bases, and 15 bases lay in between. TCRdb re-called the 5' RACE reads with MiXCR, one entry per CDR3 protein. The top ten hold around 2.2% of the sample, which has about 250,000 distinct CDR3 sequences, 15% seen once. The TCR was taken from an adult woman who had mild COVID-19 (a few samples of this study predate the infection). Cell type and time point are not known. Sequenced sample: PBMCs or a T cell subset sorted from them (not recorded which). The chain recombines TRBV24-1 with TRBJ2-5; no firm D call. The CDR3 here is CATGPGQLETQYF. CDR3 DNA: TGTGCCACCGGTCCGGGCCAGCTCGAGACCCAGTACTTC.